This T cell receptor beta chain stems from a study of cytomegalovirus exposure and HLA in healthy donors. This CDR3 is built from 15 residues. Germline trimming cut 6 bases from V and 0 bases from J; bases unmatched to any gene: 6. Germline V CDR1 and CDR2: SGHDN, FVKESK. The PCR employed 60 Vbeta primers together with 13 Jbeta primers. Some clones are missing from TCRdb's copy, which holds only in-frame ones; the method was immunoSEQ multiplex PCR. Of some 190,000 clones listed, around 80% are singletons. The rearrangement joins TRBV14 to TRBJ1-1; 8 positions match TRBD1. Sequences were obtained from PBMCs. The TCR sequence derives from a man aged 18 to 29 in good health and CMV-seronegative. The CDR3 loop reads CASRPLGQVNTEAFF. CDR3 bases: TGTGCCAGCAGACCCCTGGGACAGGTGAACACTGAAGCTTTCTTT.